This T cell receptor (beta chain) appears in the sequencing data of a study of CD4 T cells in relation to SARS-CoV-2 and coronaviruses. Method: immunoSEQ multiplex PCR; TCRdb's copy keeps in-frame clones and lacks some. The sample consists of more than 20,000 clones, around 78% of them appearing once. To note about this clone: Its specificity is not known.

From germline, CDR1 is LGHDT and CDR2 YNNKEL (reference sequence). The CDR3 sequence is 14 residues long. J was trimmed by 0 bases and V by 6 bases; bases with no gene match: 4. The unexposed donors gave CD4+ T cells in about 2011-2018, prior to COVID-19. Isolation of CD4+ T cells took place after approximately eleven days in culture. The rearrangement joins TRBV3-1 (or the pseudogene TRBV3-2) to TRBJ2-7; 8 bases are shared with TRBD2. The source material was CD4+ T cells from PBMCs, cultured in vitro. The sequence came from a human donor in good health. The CDR3 reads CASRDSGISYEQYF. CDR3 DNA sequence: TGTGCCAGCAGAGATAGCGGGATCTCCTACGAGCAGTACTTC.